This TCR beta chain was found in a study of cytomegalovirus exposure and HLA in healthy donors. Details on this clone: Its specificity is not known.

Broader study findings: Indistinguishability led to the exclusion of some V segments, TRBV6-2 and TRBV6-3 included. Follow-up analysis later connected one missense variant in DCLRE1C with trimming of TCR beta V- and J-genes.

V was pared by 3 bases and J by 8 bases, with 13 bases between. Germline V gene sequence: CDR1 SGHAT, CDR2 FQNNGV. This CDR3 has 14 amino acids. PCR amplification relied on 60 Vbeta primers (plus 13 Jbeta primers). Generated by immunoSEQ multiplex PCR, the TCRdb table keeps only in-frame clones and is missing some. The sample records about 90,000 clones, around 66% being singletons. The chain joins TRBV11-2 to TRBJ1-4; D is perhaps TRBD1 (5 bases). The sequencing sample was made of PBMCs. This TCR was recovered from a man aged 25-45 years in good health and CMV-seronegative. The CDR3, as DNA: TGTGCCAGCAGCTTCGGGGGGAGGAGGGAAAAACTGTTTTTT. Translated: CASSFGGRREKLFF.